This T cell receptor beta chain was captured in a study of CDR3 diversity in severe acne. The CDR3 spans 14 residues. Per germline, CDR1 SNHLY and CDR2 FYNNEI. In the case of this clonotype: Its ends do not fully match the called genes, so a read error is possible.

TCRdb passed the PCR reads through MiXCR, listing each CDR3 protein once. The sample shows over 70,000 distinct CDR3 sequences, over 40% of them seen only once. This rearrangement joins TRBV2 to TRBJ2-7; D tentatively reads TRBD1 or TRBD2 (5 bases each). Sequenced input: blood. The receptor comes from a male donor in good health, without acne. Here the CDR3 DNA reads TGTGCCAGCAGTGAGTCGAGGGGAAGTTACGAGCAGCACTTC. Translation: CASSESRGSYEQHF.